This T cell receptor beta chain was retrieved from a study of cytomegalovirus exposure and HLA in healthy donors (dated by TCRdb to 2017 to 2019). As for the study more broadly: A later analysis indicated that the 100 to 150 validation repertoires were generated on the platform also employed for the roughly 730 repertoires of the first cohort. The study was designed to test whether signatures of past pathogen exposure could be identified by cataloging public T cell receptors. High-throughput TCR immunosequencing, statistical association of individual TCRs with disease status, and machine learning were combined to predict cytomegalovirus infection status. Along with the approximately 700-subject first cohort, a separate validation cohort of approximately 110 different subjects was used.

In regard to this clone: Its antigen is unknown. Base qualities are missing; no much larger clone stands one base away.

Study-level results and caveats: The classifier was reported to diagnose cytomegalovirus status with high specificity and sensitivity in both the original and validation cohorts. The authors suggested that the approach could potentially be generalized to other disease states and immunological phenotypes. A few of the identified cytomegalovirus-associated TCR beta chains were confirmed in vitro to be specific for cytomegalovirus antigens. The validation cohort had no HLA typing available for a later analysis, so co-occurrence within that cohort was assessed over all 130 or so repertoires. Across donors, most TCR sequences were observed very rarely, whereas some public TCRs were present in many individuals. In a later analysis, TCRs clustered in the first cohort were found to also tend to co-occur in the 100 to 150 validation repertoires, with 94% of cluster scores above 0. A total of roughly 160 TCR beta chains were listed by the study as associated with cytomegalovirus.

From a lookup of the germline V gene, CDR1 and CDR2 are SGHRS and YFSETQ. V is reduced by 4 bases and J by 7 bases, leaving a spacing of 21 bases between them. Taken from cysteine to phenylalanine, the CDR3 has 15 residues. Here the CDR3 DNA is all that survives: 45 bases in frame from base 1. Donors formed part of the validation cohort, which comprised 120 subjects and was distinct from the first cohort of some 700 subjects. The library came from the immunoSEQ multiplex PCR assay. As for the original processing: A statistical classification framework was built to diagnose cytomegalovirus status from the catalog of TCR beta chain sequences. TCRdb provides this immuneACCESS table in a form limited to in-frame rearrangements. Some clones are lacking; in checked studies, under half of them reflect an unresolved V gene, and why the rest are absent is not known. V, J and clone size reflect that table, while D and trimming were determined from the DNA. Here the sample has 190,000 or so clones; roughly 80% occur a single time. The ten top clones hold 2.5% to 3% of the sample.

This chain joins TRBV5-1 to TRBJ2-7; 6 matching bases give a weak D call of TRBD2. The TCR originated in a woman aged 18-35 years in good health and CMV-seropositive. The sequenced sample was PBMCs. The DNA reads TGCGCCAGCAGCCCCACCCGCGGGGCCGCGGAGGAGCAGTACTTC. The resulting protein is CASSPTRGAAEEQYF.